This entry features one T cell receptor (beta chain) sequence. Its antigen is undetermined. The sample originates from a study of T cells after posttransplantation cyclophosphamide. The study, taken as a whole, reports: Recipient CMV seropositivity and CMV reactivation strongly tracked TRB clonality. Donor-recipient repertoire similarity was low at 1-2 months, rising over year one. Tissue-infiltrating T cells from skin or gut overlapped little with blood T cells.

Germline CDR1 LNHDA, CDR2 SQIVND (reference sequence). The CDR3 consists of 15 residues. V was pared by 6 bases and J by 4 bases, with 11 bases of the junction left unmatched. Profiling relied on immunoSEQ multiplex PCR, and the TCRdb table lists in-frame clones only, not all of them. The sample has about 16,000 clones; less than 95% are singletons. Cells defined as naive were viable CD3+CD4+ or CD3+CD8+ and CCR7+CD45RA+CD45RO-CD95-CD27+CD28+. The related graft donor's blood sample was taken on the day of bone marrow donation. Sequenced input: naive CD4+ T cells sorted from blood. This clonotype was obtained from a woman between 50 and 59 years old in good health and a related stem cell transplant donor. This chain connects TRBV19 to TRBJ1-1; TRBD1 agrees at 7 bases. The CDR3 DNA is TGTGCCAGTAGAAATTCTCCCTCAGGGGGCACTGAAGCTTTCTTT. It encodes CASRNSPSGGTEAFF.